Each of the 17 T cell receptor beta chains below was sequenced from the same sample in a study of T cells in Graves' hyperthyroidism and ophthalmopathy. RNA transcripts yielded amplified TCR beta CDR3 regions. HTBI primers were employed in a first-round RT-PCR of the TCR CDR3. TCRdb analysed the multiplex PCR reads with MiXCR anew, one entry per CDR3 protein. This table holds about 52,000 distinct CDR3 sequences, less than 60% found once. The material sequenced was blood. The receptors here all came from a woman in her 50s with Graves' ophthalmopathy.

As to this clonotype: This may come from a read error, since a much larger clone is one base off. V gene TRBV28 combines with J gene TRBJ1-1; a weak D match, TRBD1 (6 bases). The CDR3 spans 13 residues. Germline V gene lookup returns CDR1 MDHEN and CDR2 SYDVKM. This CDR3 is CASGFQGRTEAFF. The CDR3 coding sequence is TGTGCCAGCGGTTTTCAGGGGCGCACTGAAGCTTTCTTT.

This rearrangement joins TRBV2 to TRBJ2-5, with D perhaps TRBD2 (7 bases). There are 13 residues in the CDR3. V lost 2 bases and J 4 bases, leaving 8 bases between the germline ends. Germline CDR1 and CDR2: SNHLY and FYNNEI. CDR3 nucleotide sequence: TGTGCCAGCAGTGAAAGGGGGGGAGAGACCCAGTACTTC. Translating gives CASSERGGETQYF. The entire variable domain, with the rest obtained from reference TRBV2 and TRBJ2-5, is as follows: EPEVTQTPSHQVTQMGQEVILRCVPISNHLYFYWYRQILGQKVEFLVSFYNNEISEKSEIFDDQFSVERPDGSNFTLKIRSTKLEDSAMYFCASSERGGETQYFGPGTRLLVL.

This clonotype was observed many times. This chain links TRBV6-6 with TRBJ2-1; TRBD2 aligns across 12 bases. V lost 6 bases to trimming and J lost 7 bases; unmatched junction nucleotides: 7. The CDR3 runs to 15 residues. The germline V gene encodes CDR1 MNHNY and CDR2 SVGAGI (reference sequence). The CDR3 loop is CASRPTSGSTNEQFF. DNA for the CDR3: TGTGCCAGCAGGCCGACTAGCGGGAGTACGAATGAGCAGTTCTTC.

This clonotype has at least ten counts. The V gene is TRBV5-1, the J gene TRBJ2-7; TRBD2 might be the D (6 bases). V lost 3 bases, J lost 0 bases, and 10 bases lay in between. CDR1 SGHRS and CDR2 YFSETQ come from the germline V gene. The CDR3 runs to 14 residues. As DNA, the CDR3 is TGCGCCAGCAGCTCGCAGGGAGGCTCCTACGAGCAGTACTTC. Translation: CASSSQGGSYEQYF. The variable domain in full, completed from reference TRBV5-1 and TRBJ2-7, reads KAGVTQTPRYLIKTRGQQVTLSCSPISGHRSVSWYQQTPGQGLQFLFEYFSETQRNKGNFPGRFSGRQFSNSRSEMNVSTLELGDSALYLCASSSQGGSYEQYFGPGTRLTVT.

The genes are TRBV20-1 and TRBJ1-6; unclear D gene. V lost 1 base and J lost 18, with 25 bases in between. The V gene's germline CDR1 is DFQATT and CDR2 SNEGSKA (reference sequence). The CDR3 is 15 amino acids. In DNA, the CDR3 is TGCAGTGCTAGAGTTGGCGGGGATTATAATTCACCCTCCCACTTT. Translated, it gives CSARVGGDYNSPSHF.

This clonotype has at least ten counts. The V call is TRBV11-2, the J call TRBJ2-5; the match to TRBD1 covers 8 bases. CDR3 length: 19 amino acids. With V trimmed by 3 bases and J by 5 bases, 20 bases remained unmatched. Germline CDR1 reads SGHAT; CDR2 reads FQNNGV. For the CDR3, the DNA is TGTGCCAGCAGCTTTTCCCTTTATGCTCCCCAGGGGGCGCAGGAGACCCAGTACTTC. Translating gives CASSFSLYAPQGAQETQYF. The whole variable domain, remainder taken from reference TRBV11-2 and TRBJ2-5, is EAGVAQSPRYKIIEKRQSVAFWCNPISGHATLYWYQQILGQGPKLLIQFQNNGVVDDSQLPKDRFSAERLKGVDSTLKIQPAKLEDSAVYLCASSFSLYAPQGAQETQYFGPGTRLLVL.

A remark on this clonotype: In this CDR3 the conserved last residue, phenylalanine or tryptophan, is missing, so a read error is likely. The CDR3 nucleotides are TGCAGTGCTAACCCAACCGGGAGATACAATGAGCAGTTCCTC. It encodes CSANPTGRYNEQFL. The rearrangement links TRBV20-1 to TRBJ2-1, with a tentative D call TRBD2 (6 bases). This CDR3 comprises 14 residues. Trimming took 4 bases from V and 4 from J, leaving 14 bases between them. Germline CDR1 is DFQATT and CDR2 is SNEGSKA (reference sequence).

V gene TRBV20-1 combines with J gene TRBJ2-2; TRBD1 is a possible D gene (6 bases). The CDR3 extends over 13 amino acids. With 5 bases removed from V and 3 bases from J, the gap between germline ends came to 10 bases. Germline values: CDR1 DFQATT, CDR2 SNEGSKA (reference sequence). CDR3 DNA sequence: TGCAGTGCTGGGAACAGGGACACCGGGGAGCTGTTTTTT. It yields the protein CSAGNRDTGELFF.

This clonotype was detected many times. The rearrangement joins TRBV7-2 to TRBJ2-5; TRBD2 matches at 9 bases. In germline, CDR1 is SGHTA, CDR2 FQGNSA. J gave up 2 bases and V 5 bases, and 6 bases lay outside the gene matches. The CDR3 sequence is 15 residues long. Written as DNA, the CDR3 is TGTGCCAGCAGCCAGACTAGCGGCCGACAAGAGACCCAGTACTTC. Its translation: CASSQTSGRQETQYF.

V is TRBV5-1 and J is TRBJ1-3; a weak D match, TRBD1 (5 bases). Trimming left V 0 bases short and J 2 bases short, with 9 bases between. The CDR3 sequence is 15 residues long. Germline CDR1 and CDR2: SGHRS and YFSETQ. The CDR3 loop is CASSLVGETGNTIYF. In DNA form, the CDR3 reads TGCGCCAGCAGCTTGGTGGGGGAAACTGGAAACACCATATATTTT. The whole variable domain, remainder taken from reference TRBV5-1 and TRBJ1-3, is KAGVTQTPRYLIKTRGQQVTLSCSPISGHRSVSWYQQTPGQGLQFLFEYFSETQRNKGNFPGRFSGRQFSNSRSEMNVSTLELGDSALYLCASSLVGETGNTIYFGEGSWLTVV.

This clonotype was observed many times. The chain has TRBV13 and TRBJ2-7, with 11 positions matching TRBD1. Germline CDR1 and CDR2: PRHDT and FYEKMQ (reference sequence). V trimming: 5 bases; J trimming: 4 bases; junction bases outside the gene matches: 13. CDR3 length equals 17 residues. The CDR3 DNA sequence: TGTGCCAGCAGCCCGACCCCGGGACAGGGGGTCTTTTACGAGCAGTACTTC. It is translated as CASSPTPGQGVFYEQYF.

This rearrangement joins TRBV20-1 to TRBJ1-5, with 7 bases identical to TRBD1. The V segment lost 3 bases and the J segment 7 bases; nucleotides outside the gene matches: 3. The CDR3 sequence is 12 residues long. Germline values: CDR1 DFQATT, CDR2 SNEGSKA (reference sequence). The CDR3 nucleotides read TGCAGTGCTAGTCCCAGGGGGCAGCCCCAGCATTTT. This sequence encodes CSASPRGQPQHF.

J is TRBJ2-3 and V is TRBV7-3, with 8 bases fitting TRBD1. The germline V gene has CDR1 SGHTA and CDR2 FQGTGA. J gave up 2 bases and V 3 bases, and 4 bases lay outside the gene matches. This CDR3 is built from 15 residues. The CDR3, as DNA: TGTGCCAGCAGCTTCGGGGACAGGAACACAGATACGCAGTATTTT. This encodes CASSFGDRNTDTQYF.

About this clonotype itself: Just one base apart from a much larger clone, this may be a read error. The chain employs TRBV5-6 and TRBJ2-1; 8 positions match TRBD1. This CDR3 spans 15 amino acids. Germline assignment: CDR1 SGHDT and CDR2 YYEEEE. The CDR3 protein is CASTRGTGSHNEQFF. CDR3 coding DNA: TGTGCCAGCACCCGAGGGACAGGCTCCCACAATGAGCAGTTCTTC.

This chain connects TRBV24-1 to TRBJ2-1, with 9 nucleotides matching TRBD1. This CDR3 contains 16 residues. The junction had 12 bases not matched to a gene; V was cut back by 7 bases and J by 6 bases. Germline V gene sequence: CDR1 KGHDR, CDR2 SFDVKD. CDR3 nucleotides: TGTGCCACCAGATCTACCGGGACAGGGTGGTTCAATGAGCAGTTCTTC. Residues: CATRSTGTGWFNEQFF.

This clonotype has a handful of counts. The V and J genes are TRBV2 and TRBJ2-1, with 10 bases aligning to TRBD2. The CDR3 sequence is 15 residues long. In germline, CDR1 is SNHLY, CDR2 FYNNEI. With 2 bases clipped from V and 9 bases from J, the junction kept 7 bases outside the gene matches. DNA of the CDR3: TGTGCCAGCAGTGAACCGGGACTAGCGAATGGTGAGCAGTTCTTC. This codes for CASSEPGLANGEQFF.

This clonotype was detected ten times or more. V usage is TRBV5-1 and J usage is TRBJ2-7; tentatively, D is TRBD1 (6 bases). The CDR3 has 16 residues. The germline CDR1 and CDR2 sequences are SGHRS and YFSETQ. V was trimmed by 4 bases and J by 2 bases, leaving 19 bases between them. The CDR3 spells CASSAGVPIGAYEQYF. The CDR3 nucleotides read TGCGCCAGCAGCGCAGGGGTTCCTATAGGGGCCTACGAGCAGTACTTC.